This is a list of T cell receptor beta chains from one sample in a study of molecular identifiers for immune sequencing clone quantification. TCRdb fed the PCR reads into MiXCR, producing one record per CDR3 protein. This table holds roughly 90,000 distinct CDR3 sequences, around 27% found once. The sample was naive CD8+ T cells from blood, with Jurkat cell RNA spiked in. The receptors were sampled from a human donor in good health. Some libraries in this study had Jurkat cell RNA spiked in. Each CDR3 is given with its conserved first and last residue. A D gene is named only where the DNA matches it firmly. Clone size is given for some rows only: seen once, a few or many times, or a class if the clone is expanded.

>many|13|TRBD1|TRBV28|TRBJ1-2
CASSRDRGPIYTF
TGTGCCAGCAGTAGGGACAGGGGGCCTATCTACACCTTC
>.|20|TRBD2|TRBV18|TRBJ2-3
CASSPDGAVALAGGPDTQYF
TGTGCCAGCTCACCAGATGGGGCCGTGGCCCTAGCGGGGGGTCCAGATACGCAGTATTTT
>.|12|.|TRBV30|TRBJ2-5
CAWSTRVETQYF
TGTGCCTGGAGTACGAGGGTCGAGACCCAGTACTTC
>.|18|TRBD2|TRBV2|TRBJ2-3
CASSARRGGLRDTDTQYF
TGTGCCAGCAGTGCTCGGCGGGGGGGCCTTCGGGACACAGATACGCAGTATTTT
>many|13|.|TRBV5-1|TRBJ2-3
CASRREVADTQYF
TGCGCCAGCAGGCGTGAAGTCGCAGATACGCAGTATTTT
>few|14|.|TRBV9|TRBJ2-7
CASSVGGPSYEQYF
TGTGCCAGCAGCGTAGGTGGGCCCTCCTACGAGCAGTACTTC
>many|15|.|TRBV19|TRBJ2-6
CASSISVVGANVLTF
TGTGCCAGTAGTATAAGTGTCGTTGGGGCCAACGTCCTGACTTTC
>.|18|TRBD1|TRBV27|TRBJ2-2
CASSLETWTGLNTGELFF
TGTGCCAGCAGCCTGGAAACCTGGACAGGGCTTAACACCGGGGAGCTGTTTTTT
>many|15|.|TRBV6-5|TRBJ2-3
CASRSGSEPTDTQYF
TGTGCCAGCAGATCGGGTTCCGAGCCCACAGATACGCAGTATTTT
>many|12|.|TRBV6-5|TRBJ2-7
CASSNIGYEQYF
TGTGCCAGCAGTAACATAGGGTACGAGCAGTACTTC
>.|15|.|TRBV5-6|TRBJ1-1
CASSFYRGRSVSAFF
TGTGCCAGCAGCTTTTATAGGGGAAGGTCGGTCTCAGCTTTCTTT
>few|15|.|TRBV19|TRBJ1-1
CASSIVSARGVEAFF
TGTGCCAGTAGTATTGTCAGCGCGAGGGGAGTTGAAGCTTTCTTT
>.|16|.|TRBV2|TRBJ1-1
CASSDPYKGTNPAAFF
TGTGCCAGCAGTGACCCATACAAGGGCACTAACCCTGCAGCTTTCTTT
>.|14|.|TRBV19|TRBJ1-1
CASSILVSAGEAFF
TGTGCCAGTAGTATCTTGGTCTCGGCTGGTGAAGCTTTCTTT
>many|14|.|TRBV6-5|TRBJ2-3
CASGGWQGPDTQYF
TGTGCCAGCGGAGGGTGGCAGGGGCCAGATACGCAGTATTTT
>many|14|TRBD2|TRBV5-4|TRBJ2-7
CASSLGLATYEQYF
TGTGCCAGCAGCTTGGGACTAGCAACCTACGAGCAGTACTTC
>.|18|.|TRBV4-1|TRBJ1-6
CASSQDGGHYNPNSPLHF
TGTGCCAGCAGCCAAGATGGGGGCCACTACAACCCTAATTCACCCCTCCACTTT
>few|16|.|TRBV20-1|TRBJ2-7
CSAREGGLRTSYEQYF
TGCAGTGCTAGAGAGGGTGGACTACGGACCTCTTACGAGCAGTACTTC
>few|13|TRBD2|TRBV6-2/TRBV6-3|TRBJ2-1
CASRGGLANEQFF
TGTGCCAGCAGGGGGGGACTAGCAAATGAGCAGTTCTTC
>few|15|TRBD2|TRBV12-3/TRBV12-4|TRBJ2-3
CASSSPSGGQDMQYF
TGTGCCAGCAGTTCTCCCAGCGGGGGGCAAGATATGCAGTATTTT
>few|16|.|TRBV4-3|TRBJ1-3
CASSQGRTGPGNTIYF
TGCGCCAGCAGCCAGGGCCGGACGGGACCAGGGAACACCATATATTTT
>.|16|.|TRBV12-3/TRBV12-4|TRBJ1-6
CASSLVAGADNSPLHF
TGTGCCAGCAGTTTAGTGGCGGGGGCGGATAATTCACCCCTCCACTTT
>many|14|.|TRBV9|TRBJ1-5
CASSAPGVGGPQHF
TGTGCCAGCAGCGCCCCTGGAGTTGGTGGGCCCCAGCATTTT
>.|19|TRBD2|TRBV11-3|TRBJ2-3
CASSPHLGLAGEVTDTQYF
TGTGCCAGCAGCCCCCACCTCGGACTAGCGGGAGAGGTAACAGATACGCAGTATTTT
>many|15|TRBD1|TRBV15|TRBJ1-4
CATRDPGQGIWKLFF
TGTGCCACCAGAGACCCGGGACAGGGTATATGGAAACTGTTTTTT
>.|13|.|TRBV27|TRBJ2-1
CASSPTNINEQFF
TGTGCCAGCAGTCCCACTAATATCAATGAGCAGTTCTTC
>.|14|.|TRBV20-1|TRBJ2-7
CSAPDFRDGYEQYF
TGCAGTGCTCCAGATTTTCGGGACGGTTACGAGCAGTACTTC
>many|11|.|TRBV6-2/TRBV6-3|TRBJ1-1
CATGRRLEAFF
TGTGCCACCGGGCGCCGGCTGGAAGCTTTCTTT
>many|15|TRBD2|TRBV11-2|TRBJ2-1
CASSLEGLAYNEQFF
TGTGCCAGCAGCTTAGAGGGACTAGCGTACAATGAGCAGTTCTTC
>few|16|TRBD1|TRBV13|TRBJ1-5
CASSSDRVGRNQPQHF
TGTGCCAGCAGCTCGGACAGGGTTGGGAGGAATCAGCCCCAGCATTTT
>few|16|.|TRBV28|TRBJ2-1
CASSETGTAPYNEQFF
TGTGCCAGCAGTGAAACCGGGACCGCACCCTACAATGAGCAGTTCTTC
>many|15|.|TRBV7-9|TRBJ2-7
CASSLVENGGYEQYF
TGTGCCAGCAGCTTAGTCGAAAACGGGGGATACGAGCAGTACTTC
>.|17|.|TRBV6-1|TRBJ1-6
CARSEYGPISPNSPLHF
TGTGCCCGCAGTGAATACGGGCCCATCTCCCCGAATTCCCCCCTCCACTTT
>many|13|.|TRBV7-8|TRBJ2-3
CASSLARTDTQYF
TGTGCCAGCAGCTTAGCGCGTACAGATACGCAGTATTTT
>many|15|TRBD2|TRBV14|TRBJ2-3
CASSPSQLAGDTQYF
TGTGCCAGCAGCCCTTCCCAGCTAGCGGGAGATACGCAGTATTTT
>few|15|.|TRBV6-2/TRBV6-3|TRBJ2-1
CASSYEGSSYNEQFF
TGTGCCAGCAGTTACGAGGGCAGCTCCTACAATGAGCAGTTCTTC
>.|16|.|TRBV4-1|TRBJ2-5
CAGSQEPPPVQETRYF
TGCGCCGGCAGCCAAGAACCCCCCCCAGTACAAGAGACCCGGTACTTC
>many|14|.|TRBV11-2|TRBJ2-1
CASSSGLNPEKQFF
TGTGCCAGCAGCTCAGGACTGAACCCCGAAAAGCAGTTCTTC
>few|15|.|TRBV4-2|TRBJ2-3
CASSHAWGGTDTQYF
TGTGCCAGCAGCCATGCCTGGGGGGGCACAGATACGCAGTATTTT
>many|13|.|TRBV6-2/TRBV6-3|TRBJ2-2
CASSYENTGELFF
TGTGCCAGCAGTTACGAGAACACCGGGGAGCTGTTTTTT
>many|16|TRBD2|TRBV20-1|TRBJ2-3
CSARDLAGASTDTQYF
TGCAGTGCTAGAGACCTAGCGGGAGCTAGCACAGATACGCAGTATTTT
>.|14|.|TRBV10-3|TRBJ2-3
CAISVLADPNSQYF
TGTGCCATCAGTGTTCTCGCGGACCCGAATTCGCAGTATTTT
>.|16|TRBD2|TRBV20-1|TRBJ2-1
CSARPFGTSGTYEQFF
TGCAGTGCTCGGCCGTTCGGGACTAGCGGGACCTATGAGCAGTTCTTC
>few|12|.|TRBV5-1|TRBJ2-1
CASSLGMGEQFF
TGCGCCAGCAGCTTAGGGATGGGTGAGCAGTTCTTC
>many|16|TRBD1|TRBV6-2/TRBV6-3|TRBJ2-1
CASSYTGTGGYNEQFF
TGTGCCAGCAGTTACACCGGGACAGGGGGGTACAATGAGCAGTTCTTC
>few|13|.|TRBV27|TRBJ2-4
CASSWGAGNIQYF
TGTGCCAGCAGTTGGGGGGCAGGAAACATTCAGTACTTC
>few|13|.|TRBV19|TRBJ2-1
CASSIAGSYEQFF
TGTGCCAGTAGTATCGCAGGGAGCTATGAGCAGTTCTTC